What follows are 27 T cell receptor beta chains derived from one specimen sequenced in a study of cytotoxic CD8 clonotypes in ibrutinib-treated CLL. This table comes from immunoSEQ multiplex PCR, and its TCRdb copy is limited to in-frame clones, with some not included. The sample includes some 140,000 clones, about 85% of them seen just once. Sequenced here: PBMCs, sampled after 24 months of ibrutinib treatment. These receptor sequences come from a human donor with chronic lymphocytic leukemia.

The rearrangement links TRBV5-1 to TRBJ1-2, with D tentatively TRBD1 (5 bases). The CDR3 sequence is 14 residues long. Per the germline V gene, CDR1 is SGHRS and CDR2 is YFSETQ. Deletions cut 5 bases from V and 0 bases from J, with 11 bases between. As DNA, the CDR3 is TGCGCCAGCAGTCGGGACGGATCTAACTATGGCTACACCTTC. Translated: CASSRDGSNYGYTF.

V and J are TRBV28 and TRBJ1-5; no clear D gene. Deletions cut 1 base from V and 6 bases from J, with 4 bases between. The CDR3 runs to 12 residues. CDR1 is MDHEN and CDR2 is SYDVKM in the germline V gene. The CDR3 region has the DNA TGTGCCAGCAGTTTATTGCGTCAGCCCCAGCATTTT. Its translation is CASSLLRQPQHF.

The CDR3 spells CASSQEGTGLTDTQYF. The CDR3 nucleotides read TGTGCCAGCAGCCAAGAAGGCACTGGGTTAACAGATACGCAGTATTTT. The chain uses TRBV14 and TRBJ2-3; no clear D. The germline V and J ends were trimmed by 0 bases and 3 bases, with 13 bases remaining between them. The CDR3 spans 16 residues. Germline-derived CDR1 and CDR2 are SGHDN and FVKESK.

This clone was seen just once. The rearrangement links TRBV7-2 to TRBJ2-1; D remains ambiguous. V lost 3 bases and J 4 bases, leaving 4 bases between the germline ends. Looked up from germline, CDR1 is SGHTA and CDR2 is FQGNSA. The CDR3 spans 12 residues. The CDR3 protein is CASSFPYNEQFF. The CDR3 nucleotides are TGTGCCAGCAGCTTCCCATACAATGAGCAGTTCTTC.

The J gene is TRBJ2-6, the V gene TRBV6-1; 9 nucleotides agree with TRBD1. V shed 5 bases and J 3 bases; nucleotides not matched to a gene: 2. Germline CDR1 is MNHNS and CDR2 is SASEGT. The CDR3 sequence is 15 residues long. CDR3 nucleotides: TGTGCCAGCAGTAGACAGGGGGGTGGGGCCAACGTCCTGACTTTC. Translating it yields CASSRQGGGANVLTF.

This sequence joins TRBV27 and TRBJ1-1, with a tentative D call TRBD1 (5 bases). Per the germline V gene, CDR1 is MNHEY and CDR2 is SMNVEV (reference sequence). V was pared by 6 bases and J by 1 base, with 12 bases between. CDR3 length: 14 amino acids. The CDR3 is CASRKGGGNTEAFF. The CDR3 bases are TGTGCCAGCAGAAAGGGCGGGGGGAACACTGAAGCTTTCTTT.

The V and J genes are TRBV6-5 and TRBJ2-1; possibly TRBD2 for D (5 bases). Trimming removed 2 bases at V and 6 bases at J, with 11 bases between. The CDR3 contains 14 residues. Germline assignment: CDR1 MNHEY and CDR2 SVGAGI. In DNA, the CDR3 is TGTGCCAGCAGTTACGCCGAGGGTTCCAATGAGCAGTTCTTC. It codes for CASSYAEGSNEQFF.

This chain links TRBV7-2 with TRBJ2-2; 14 bases agree with TRBD2. The CDR3 covers 15 residues. Germline values: CDR1 SGHTA, CDR2 FQGNSA. V shed 5 bases, J shed 6 bases, and the junction held 2 bases outside the gene matches. CDR3 sequence reads: CASSMGLAGAGELFF. CDR3 sequence (DNA): TGTGCCAGCAGCATGGGACTAGCGGGGGCCGGGGAGCTGTTTTTT.

The chain recombines TRBV11-2 with TRBJ1-1; D is ambiguous. The CDR3 has 14 amino acids. Germline-derived CDR1 and CDR2 are SGHAT and FQNNGV. V lost 3 bases and J 4 bases, leaving 12 bases between the germline ends. The CDR3 DNA is TGTGCCAGCAGCTTTGAGGGTAAGACCACTGAAGCTTTCTTT. It codes for CASSFEGKTTEAFF.

Regarding this clone: One junction end does not reproduce the germline sequence, and a read error may be involved. The chain links TRBV7-2 to TRBJ1-3; a possible D gene is TRBD1 (5 bases). This CDR3 region has 16 residues. Germline CDR1 reads SGHTA; CDR2 reads FQGNSA. The CDR3 DNA reads as TGCGCCAGCAGCCAGACCATGGGGGGTTCTGGAAACACCATATATTTT. It is translated as CASSQTMGGSGNTIYF. The complete variable domain, with remaining parts taken from reference TRBV7-2 and TRBJ1-3, reads GAGVSQSPSNKVTEKGKDVELRCDPISGHTALYWYRQSLGQGLEFLIYFQGNSAPDKSGLPSDRFSAERTGGSVSTLTIQRTQQEDSAVYLCASSQTMGGSGNTIYFGEGSWLTVV.

Only one count was recorded for this clone. CDR3 amino acids: CARSLLAMQGSGANVLTF. The CDR3 bases are TGTGCCAGAAGCTTGTTAGCGATGCAGGGCTCTGGGGCCAACGTCCTGACTTTC. The chain links TRBV5-3 to TRBJ2-6; D is possibly TRBD1 or TRBD2 (5 bases each). TRBV5-3 is classed as an ORF, of uncertain function. V gave up 1 base and J gave up 0 bases, with 14 bases separating them. This CDR3 contains 18 residues.

The chain combines TRBV15 with TRBJ1-3, with TRBD1 identical over 9 bases. The CDR3 spans 17 residues. Germline assignment: CDR1 LNHNV and CDR2 YYDKDF (reference sequence). The J segment lost 0 bases and the V segment lost 5 bases, leaving 8 bases of the junction unmatched. CDR3 DNA: TGTGCCACCAGCGGGGGTGGACAGGGGACCTCTGGAAACACCATATATTTT. Translation gives CATSGGGQGTSGNTIYF.

The V call is TRBV4-3, the J call TRBJ2-5; D may be TRBD1 or TRBD2 (5 bases each). V was shortened by 1 base and J by 5 bases, with 8 bases between the two germline ends. CDR3 length: 13 amino acids. In germline, CDR1 is LGHNA, CDR2 YSLEER. Here the CDR3 reads CASSQGGFETQYF. The CDR3 nucleotides are TGCGCCAGCAGCCAAGGGGGGTTCGAGACCCAGTACTTC.

The chain links TRBV2 to TRBJ1-4; the match to TRBD1 covers 9 bases. V gave up 8 bases and J gave up 14 bases; unmatched junction bases: 18. Per the germline V gene, CDR1 is SNHLY and CDR2 is FYNNEI. The CDR3 runs 15 residues. The CDR3, as DNA: TGTGCCAGCGCGCTTGGGGGTTTATCGGGACAGGGTCTGTTTTTT. Translated, it gives CASALGGLSGQGLFF.

The chain has TRBV2 and TRBJ2-5, with TRBD2 matching over 7 bases. The length of the CDR3 is 16 residues. CDR1 SNHLY and CDR2 FYNNEI come from the germline V gene. After removal of 6 bases from V and 1 base from J, the junction contained 11 bases not matched to a gene. This CDR3 is CASSDPVASGQETQYF. The CDR3 region has the DNA TGTGCCAGCAGCGATCCCGTGGCTAGCGGCCAAGAGACCCAGTACTTC.

Only one count was recorded for this clone. The J gene is TRBJ1-6, the V gene TRBV7-3; TRBD1 might be the D (6 bases). The ends were cut back, 5 bases at V and 5 bases at J, with 13 bases in the middle. Per the germline V gene, CDR1 is SGHTA and CDR2 is FQGTGA. This CDR3 comprises 15 residues. The CDR3 spells CASSPSGHNNSPLHF. The CDR3 DNA sequence: TGTGCCAGCAGCCCTTCGGGACATAATAATTCACCCCTCCACTTT.

The CDR3 nucleotides read TGTGCCAGCAGAATAGGGACAGCGCGAGAAGCTTTCTTT. Translated: CASRIGTAREAFF. The chain couples TRBV7-2 to TRBJ1-1; 7 bases are shared with TRBD1. The CDR3 consists of 13 residues. The germline V gene encodes CDR1 SGHTA and CDR2 FQGNSA. The J segment lost 8 bases and the V segment lost 6 bases, leaving 9 bases of the junction unmatched.

This clone has only a few counts. J is TRBJ1-1 and V is TRBV25-1; 7 bases map to TRBD1. Germline CDR1 reads MGHDK; CDR2 reads SYGVNS. This CDR3 has 14 amino acids. J was trimmed by 2 bases and V by 6 bases; bases with no gene match: 6. The CDR3 coding sequence is TGTGCCAGCAGACAGACAGGGCTTAACACTGAAGCTTTCTTT. Amino acids: CASRQTGLNTEAFF.

The gene calls are TRBV18 and TRBJ2-1; perhaps TRBD1 as D (6 bases). V was trimmed by 3 bases and J by 3 bases, leaving 15 bases between them. In germline, CDR1 is KGHSH, CDR2 LQKENI. The CDR3 sequence is 16 residues long. The CDR3 nucleotides are TGTGCCAGCTCACCCGTCACAGGGACCCTCTACAATGAGCAGTTCTTC. Protein product: CASSPVTGTLYNEQFF. The whole variable domain, remainder taken from reference TRBV18 and TRBJ2-1, is NAGVMQNPRHLVRRRGQEARLRCSPMKGHSHVYWYRQLPEEGLKFMVYLQKENIIDESGMPKERFSAEFPKEGPSILRIQQVVRGDSAAYFCASSPVTGTLYNEQFFGPGTRLTVL.

The chain links TRBV10-3 to TRBJ1-1, with 8 positions matching TRBD1. CDR3 length: 13 residues. After removal of 6 bases from V and 4 bases from J, the junction contained 4 bases not matched to a gene. Germline V lookup: CDR1 ENHRY, CDR2 SYGVKD. The CDR3, as DNA: TGTGCCATCAGCTCTCAGGGGGCCACTGAAGCTTTCTTT. Translation gives CAISSQGATEAFF.

V usage is TRBV7-9 and J usage is TRBJ1-2; 7 nucleotides match TRBD1. The V gene's germline CDR1 is SEHNR and CDR2 FQNEAQ (reference sequence). This CDR3 contains 13 residues. V gave up 7 bases and J gave up 6 bases; unmatched junction bases: 8. The CDR3 DNA reads as TGTGCCAGCAAGGGACAGATTGGGGATGGCTACACCTTC. Translating it yields CASKGQIGDGYTF.

This clone was counted between two and nine times. The chain has TRBV19 and TRBJ1-2, with a tentative D call TRBD1 (5 bases). The V end lost 1 base, the J end lost 4 bases, and 10 bases lay between the germline ends. Per the germline V gene, CDR1 is LNHDA and CDR2 is SQIVND (reference sequence). The CDR3 length is 14 residues. In nucleotides, the CDR3 is TGTGCCAGTAGTATAGTAGGGGCCCTCTATGGCTACACCTTC. It specifies CASSIVGALYGYTF.

The rearrangement links TRBV30 to TRBJ1-2; D is unresolved. The CDR3 totals 15 residues. With 0 bases removed from V and 0 bases from J, the gap between germline ends came to 11 bases. Germline assignment: CDR1 GTSNPN and CDR2 SVGIG (reference sequence). CDR3 sequence: CAWSVWALANYGYTF. The CDR3 region has the DNA TGTGCCTGGAGTGTTTGGGCCTTAGCTAACTATGGCTACACCTTC. Drawing the rest from reference TRBV30 and TRBJ1-2, the complete variable domain is SQTIHQWPATLVQPVGSPLSLECTVEGTSNPNLYWYRQAAGRGLQLLFYSVGIGQISSEVPQNLSASRPQDRQFILSSKKLLLSDSGFYLCAWSVWALANYGYTFGSGTRLTVV.

The rearrangement joins TRBV10-3 to TRBJ2-4; 11 bases align to TRBD1. The CDR3 consists of 14 residues. Germline loops: CDR1 ENHRY, CDR2 SYGVKD. V lost 6 bases, J lost 8 bases, and 6 bases stayed unmatched. The CDR3 nucleotides read TGTGCCATCAGGGCGGGACAGGGGGTAGACATTCAGTACTTC. Amino acid sequence: CAIRAGQGVDIQYF.

The genes are TRBV28 and TRBJ1-1; 7 positions agree with TRBD1. CDR1 is MDHEN and CDR2 is SYDVKM in the germline V gene. Trimming took 5 bases from V and 0 from J; bases not matched to a gene: 3. This CDR3 is built from 14 residues. DNA for the CDR3: TGTGCCAGCAGTACAGGGGCCCTGAACACTGAAGCTTTCTTT. Its protein is CASSTGALNTEAFF.

The chain links TRBV2 to TRBJ1-1; unclear D gene. Germline assignment: CDR1 SNHLY and CDR2 FYNNEI. The length of the CDR3 is 14 residues. V was cut by 0 bases and J by 0 bases, with 5 bases left in between. In nucleotides, the CDR3 is TGTGCCAGCAGTGAAGCGGAAATGAACACTGAAGCTTTCTTT. Translated, it gives CASSEAEMNTEAFF.

The chain joins TRBV29-1 to TRBJ1-2, with unresolved D. Per the germline V gene, CDR1 is SQVTM and CDR2 is ANQGSEA. The V end lost 2 bases, the J end lost 8 bases, and 12 bases lay between the germline ends. The CDR3 extends over 12 amino acids. The CDR3 coding sequence is TGCAGCGTTGAACGGGTGGAGCGCGGCTACACCTTC. Protein: CSVERVERGYTF.